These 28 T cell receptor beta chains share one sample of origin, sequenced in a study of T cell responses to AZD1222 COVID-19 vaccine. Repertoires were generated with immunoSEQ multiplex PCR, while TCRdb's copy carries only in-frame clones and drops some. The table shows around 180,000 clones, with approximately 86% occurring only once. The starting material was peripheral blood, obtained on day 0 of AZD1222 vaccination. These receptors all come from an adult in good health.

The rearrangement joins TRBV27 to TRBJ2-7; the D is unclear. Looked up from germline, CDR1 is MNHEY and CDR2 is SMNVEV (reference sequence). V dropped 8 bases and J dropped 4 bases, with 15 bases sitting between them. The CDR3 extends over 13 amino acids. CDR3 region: CASGYKVLYEQYF. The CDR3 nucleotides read TGTGCCAGCGGATACAAGGTGCTTTACGAGCAGTACTTC.

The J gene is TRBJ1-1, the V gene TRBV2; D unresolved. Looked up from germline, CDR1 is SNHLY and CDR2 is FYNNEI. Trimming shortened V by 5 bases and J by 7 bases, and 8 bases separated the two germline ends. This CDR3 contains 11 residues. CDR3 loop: CASSSSREAFF. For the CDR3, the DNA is TGTGCCAGCAGTTCGTCACGTGAAGCTTTCTTT.

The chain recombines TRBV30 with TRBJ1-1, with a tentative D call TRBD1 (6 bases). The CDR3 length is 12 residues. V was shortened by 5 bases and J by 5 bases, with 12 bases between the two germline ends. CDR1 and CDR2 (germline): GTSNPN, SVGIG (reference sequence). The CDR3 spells CAWGRQETEAFF. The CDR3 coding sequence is TGTGCCTGGGGTAGACAGGAGACTGAAGCTTTCTTT. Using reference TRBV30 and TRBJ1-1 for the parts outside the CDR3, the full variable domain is SQTIHQWPATLVQPVGSPLSLECTVEGTSNPNLYWYRQAAGRGLQLLFYSVGIGQISSEVPQNLSASRPQDRQFILSSKKLLLSDSGFYLCAWGRQETEAFFGQGTRLTVV.

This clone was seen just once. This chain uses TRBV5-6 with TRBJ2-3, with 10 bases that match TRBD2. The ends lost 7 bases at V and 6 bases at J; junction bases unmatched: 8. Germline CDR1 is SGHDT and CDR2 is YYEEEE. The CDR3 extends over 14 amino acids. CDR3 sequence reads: CASSGSGGADTQYF. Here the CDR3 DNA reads TGTGCCAGCTCGGGGAGCGGGGGGGCCGATACGCAGTATTTT.

Here the CDR3 reads CASSPAANSGNTIYF. The DNA of the CDR3 is TGTGCCAGCAGCCCAGCAGCGAACTCTGGAAACACCATATATTTT. This chain joins TRBV7-3 and TRBJ1-3; D unresolved. Germline V lookup: CDR1 SGHTA, CDR2 FQGTGA. The CDR3 spans 15 residues. Trimming removed 5 bases from V and 0 bases from J, with 11 bases in between.

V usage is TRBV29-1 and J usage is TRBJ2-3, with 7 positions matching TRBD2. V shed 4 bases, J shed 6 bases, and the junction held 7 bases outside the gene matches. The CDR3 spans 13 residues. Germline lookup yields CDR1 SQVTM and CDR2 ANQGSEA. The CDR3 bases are TGCAGCGTTGTCTCTGGGGGGGTGGATACGCAGTATTTT. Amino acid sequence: CSVVSGGVDTQYF.

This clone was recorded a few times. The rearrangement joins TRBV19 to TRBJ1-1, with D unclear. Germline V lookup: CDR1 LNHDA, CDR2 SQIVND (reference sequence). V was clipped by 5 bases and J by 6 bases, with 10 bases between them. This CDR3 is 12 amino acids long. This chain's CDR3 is CASSFGGPEAFF. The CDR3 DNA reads TGTGCCAGTAGTTTTGGAGGGCCTGAAGCTTTCTTT.

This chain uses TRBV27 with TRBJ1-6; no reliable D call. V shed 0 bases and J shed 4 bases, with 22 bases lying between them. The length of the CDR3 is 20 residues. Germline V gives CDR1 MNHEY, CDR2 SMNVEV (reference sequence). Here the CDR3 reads CASSLSKVGRQVTYNSPLHF. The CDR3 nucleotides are TGTGCCAGCAGTTTATCGAAGGTTGGTCGGCAGGTGACGTATAATTCACCCCTCCACTTT.

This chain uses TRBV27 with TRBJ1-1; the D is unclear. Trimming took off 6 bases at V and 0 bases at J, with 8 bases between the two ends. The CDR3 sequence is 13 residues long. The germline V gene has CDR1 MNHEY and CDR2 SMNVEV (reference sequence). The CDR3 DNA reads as TGTGCCAGCAGCCTCAGCCTGAACACTGAAGCTTTCTTT. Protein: CASSLSLNTEAFF.

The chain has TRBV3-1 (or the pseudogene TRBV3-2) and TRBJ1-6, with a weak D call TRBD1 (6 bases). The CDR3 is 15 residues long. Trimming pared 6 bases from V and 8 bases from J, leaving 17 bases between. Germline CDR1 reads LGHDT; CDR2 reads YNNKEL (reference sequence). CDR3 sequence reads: CASSPHRDGDSPLHF. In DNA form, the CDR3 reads TGTGCCAGCAGTCCTCACAGGGACGGAGATTCACCCCTCCACTTT.

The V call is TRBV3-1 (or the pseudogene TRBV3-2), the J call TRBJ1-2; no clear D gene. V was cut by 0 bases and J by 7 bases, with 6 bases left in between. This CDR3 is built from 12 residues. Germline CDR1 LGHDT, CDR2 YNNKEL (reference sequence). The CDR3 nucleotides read TGTGCCAGCAGCCAAGATTTTGGTGGCTACACCTTC. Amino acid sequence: CASSQDFGGYTF.

CDR3 residues: CASSQEQVGEQYF. As DNA, the CDR3 is TGCGCCAGCAGCCAAGAGCAAGTCGGCGAGCAGTACTTC. The chain joins TRBV4-1 to TRBJ2-7; D gene unclear. Germline loops: CDR1 MGHRA, CDR2 YSYEKL. Deletions cut 0 bases from V and 6 bases from J, with 9 bases between. CDR3 length: 13 amino acids.

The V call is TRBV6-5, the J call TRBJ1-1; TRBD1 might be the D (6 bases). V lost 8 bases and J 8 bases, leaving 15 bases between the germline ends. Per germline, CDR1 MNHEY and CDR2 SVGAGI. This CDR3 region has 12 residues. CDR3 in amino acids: CASSVSGEEAFF. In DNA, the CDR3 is TGTGCCAGCTCCGTGTCAGGGGAGGAAGCTTTCTTT.

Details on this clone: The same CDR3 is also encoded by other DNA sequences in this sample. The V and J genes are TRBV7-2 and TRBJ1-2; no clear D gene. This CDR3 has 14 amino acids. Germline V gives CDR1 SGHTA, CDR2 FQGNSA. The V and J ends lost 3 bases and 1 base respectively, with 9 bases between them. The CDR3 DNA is TGTGCCAGCAGCTTGCGTCGAGATAACTATGGCTACACCTTC. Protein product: CASSLRRDNYGYTF.

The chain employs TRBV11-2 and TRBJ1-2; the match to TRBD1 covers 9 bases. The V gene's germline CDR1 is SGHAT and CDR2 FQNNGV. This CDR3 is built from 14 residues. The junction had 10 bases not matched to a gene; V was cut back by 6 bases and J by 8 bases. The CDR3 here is CASSLDRGMNGYTF. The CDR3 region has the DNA TGTGCCAGCAGTTTGGACAGGGGAATGAACGGCTACACCTTC.

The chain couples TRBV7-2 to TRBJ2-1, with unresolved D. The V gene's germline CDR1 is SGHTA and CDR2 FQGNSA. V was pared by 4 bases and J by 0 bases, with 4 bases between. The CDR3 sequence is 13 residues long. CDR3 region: CASSSSSYNEQFF. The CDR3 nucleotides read TGTGCCAGCAGCTCGAGCTCCTACAATGAGCAGTTCTTC.

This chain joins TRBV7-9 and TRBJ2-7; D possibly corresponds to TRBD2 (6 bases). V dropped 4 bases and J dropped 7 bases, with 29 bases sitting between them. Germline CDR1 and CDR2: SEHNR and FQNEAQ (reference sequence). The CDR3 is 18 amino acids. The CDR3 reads CASSSRLVRSPLAKEQYF. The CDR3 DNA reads TGTGCCAGCAGCTCCCGACTAGTCAGGAGCCCCCTGGCAAAAGAGCAGTACTTC.

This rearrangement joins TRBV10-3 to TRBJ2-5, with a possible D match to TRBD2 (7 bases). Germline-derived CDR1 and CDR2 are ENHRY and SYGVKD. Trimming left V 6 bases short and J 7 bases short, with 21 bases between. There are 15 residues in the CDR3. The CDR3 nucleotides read TGTGCCATCAGCTCCCCCGAGGGGGGGGCGGTGACCCAGTACTTC. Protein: CAISSPEGGAVTQYF.

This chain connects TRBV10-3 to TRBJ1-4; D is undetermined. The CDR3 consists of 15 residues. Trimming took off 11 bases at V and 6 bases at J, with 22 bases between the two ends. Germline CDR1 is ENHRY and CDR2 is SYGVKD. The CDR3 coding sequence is TGTGCCGCCCGGAATGGTGCAGTTCCCGATGAAAAACTGTTTTTT. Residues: CAARNGAVPDEKLFF.

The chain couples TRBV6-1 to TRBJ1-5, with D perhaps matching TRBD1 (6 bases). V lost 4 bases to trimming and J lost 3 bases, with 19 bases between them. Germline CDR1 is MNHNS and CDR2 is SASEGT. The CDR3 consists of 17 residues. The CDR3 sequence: CASSGDRVGGDNQPQHF. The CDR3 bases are TGTGCCAGCAGTGGAGACCGTGTGGGGGGCGACAATCAGCCCCAGCATTTT.

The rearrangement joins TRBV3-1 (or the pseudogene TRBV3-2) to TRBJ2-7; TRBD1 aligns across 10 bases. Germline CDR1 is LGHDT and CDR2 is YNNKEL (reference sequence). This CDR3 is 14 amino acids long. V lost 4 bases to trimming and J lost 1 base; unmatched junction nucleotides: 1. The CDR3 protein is CASSRDRGSYEQYF. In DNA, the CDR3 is TGTGCCAGCAGCCGGGACAGGGGTTCCTACGAGCAGTACTTC.

The CDR3 DNA is TGTGCCAGCAGTATGGGGGGCTACGAGCAGTACTTC. It translates to CASSMGGYEQYF. The gene calls are TRBV2 and TRBJ2-7, with TRBD2 as a possible D gene (6 bases). V was cut by 5 bases and J by 3 bases, with 8 bases left in between. Germline assignment: CDR1 SNHLY and CDR2 FYNNEI. The CDR3 length is 12 residues. The whole variable domain, remainder taken from reference TRBV2 and TRBJ2-7, is EPEVTQTPSHQVTQMGQEVILRCVPISNHLYFYWYRQILGQKVEFLVSFYNNEISEKSEIFDDQFSVERPDGSNFTLKIRSTKLEDSAMYFCASSMGGYEQYFGPGTRLTVT.

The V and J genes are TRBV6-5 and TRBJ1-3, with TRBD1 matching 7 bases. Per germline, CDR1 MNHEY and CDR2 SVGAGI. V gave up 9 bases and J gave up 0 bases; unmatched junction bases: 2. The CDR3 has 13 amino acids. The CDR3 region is CASTGVSGNTIYF. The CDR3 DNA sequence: TGTGCCAGTACAGGGGTCTCTGGAAACACCATATATTTT.

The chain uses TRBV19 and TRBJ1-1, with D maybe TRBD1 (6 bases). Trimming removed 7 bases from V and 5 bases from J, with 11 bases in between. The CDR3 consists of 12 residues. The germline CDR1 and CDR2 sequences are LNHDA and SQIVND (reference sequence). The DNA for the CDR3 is TGTGCCAGTAACAACAGGGCAACTGAAGCTTTCTTT. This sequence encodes CASNNRATEAFF.

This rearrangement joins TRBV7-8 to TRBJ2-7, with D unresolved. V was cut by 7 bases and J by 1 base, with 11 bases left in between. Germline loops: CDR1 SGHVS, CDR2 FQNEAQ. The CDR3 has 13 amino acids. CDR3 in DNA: TGTGCCAGCACAAATCAGGAATCCTACGAGCAGTACTTC. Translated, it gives CASTNQESYEQYF.

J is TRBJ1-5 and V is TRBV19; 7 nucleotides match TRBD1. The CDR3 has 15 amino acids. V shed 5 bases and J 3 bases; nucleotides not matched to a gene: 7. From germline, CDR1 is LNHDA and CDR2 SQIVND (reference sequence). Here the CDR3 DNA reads TGTGCCAGTAGTTCCCTGGACAGGATCAATCAGCCCCAGCATTTT. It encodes CASSSLDRINQPQHF.

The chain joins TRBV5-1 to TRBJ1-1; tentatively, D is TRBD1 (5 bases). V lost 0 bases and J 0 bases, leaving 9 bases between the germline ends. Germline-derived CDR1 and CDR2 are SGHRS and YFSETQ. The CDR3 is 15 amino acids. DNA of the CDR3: TGCGCCAGCAGCTTGGTCTGGGGACTGAACACTGAAGCTTTCTTT. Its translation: CASSLVWGLNTEAFF.

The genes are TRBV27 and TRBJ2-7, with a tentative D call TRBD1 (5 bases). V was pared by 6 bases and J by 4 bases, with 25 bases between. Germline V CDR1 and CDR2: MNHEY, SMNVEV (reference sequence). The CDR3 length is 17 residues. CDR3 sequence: CASSLRYTGSEGYEQYF. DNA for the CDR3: TGTGCCAGCAGCCTAAGGTACACAGGCAGTGAAGGGTACGAGCAGTACTTC.